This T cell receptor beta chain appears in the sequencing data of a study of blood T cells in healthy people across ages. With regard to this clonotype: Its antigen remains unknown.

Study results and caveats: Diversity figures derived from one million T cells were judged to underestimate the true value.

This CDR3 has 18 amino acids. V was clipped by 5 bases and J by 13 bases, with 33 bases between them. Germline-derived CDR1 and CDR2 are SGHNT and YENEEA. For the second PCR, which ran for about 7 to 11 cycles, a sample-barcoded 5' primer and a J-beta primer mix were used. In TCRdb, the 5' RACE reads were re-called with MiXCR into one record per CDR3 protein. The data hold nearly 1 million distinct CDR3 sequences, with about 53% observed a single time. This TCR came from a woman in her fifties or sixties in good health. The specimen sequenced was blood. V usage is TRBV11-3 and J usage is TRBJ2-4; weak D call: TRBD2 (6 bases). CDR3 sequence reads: CASSLISRDPGVCYGQYF. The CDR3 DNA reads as TGTGCCAGCAGCCTGATTAGTCGTGATCCGGGAGTCTGCTACGGGCAGTACTTC. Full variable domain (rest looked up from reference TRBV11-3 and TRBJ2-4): EAGVVQSPRYKIIEKKQPVAFWCNPISGHNTLYWYLQNLGQGPELLIRYENEEAVDDSQLPKDRFSAERLKGVDSTLKIQPAELGDSAVYLCASSLISRDPGVCYGQYFGAGTRLSVL.